The 21 T cell receptor beta chains below come from one sample, sequenced in a study of blood T cells in healthy people across ages. Primers used in a second PCR of roughly 6 to 11 cycles were a sample-barcoded 5' primer and a J-beta primer mix. One entry per CDR3 protein, called by TCRdb with MiXCR from the 5' RACE reads. The repertoire holds about 500,000 distinct CDR3 sequences, with around 24% as singletons. The same data also went into a second study, on T cells of mothers and their children.

Sequenced input: blood. These receptors came from a boy between 10 and 17 years old in good health.

This clonotype occurred a few times. The gene calls are TRBV29-1 and TRBJ2-7; D is perhaps TRBD1 or TRBD2 (5 bases each). The V gene lost 4 bases and the J gene lost 3 bases, with 19 bases spanning the gap. This CDR3 has 15 residues. Germline V lookup: CDR1 SQVTM, CDR2 ANQGSEA. CDR3 region: CSVGGIRDGYYEQYF. As DNA, the CDR3 is TGCAGCGTTGGGGGCATCCGGGACGGATACTACGAGCAGTACTTC.

This chain links TRBV5-1 with TRBJ1-2, with 9 bases fitting TRBD1. Losses at the gene ends were 2 bases for V and 7 bases for J; bases not matched to a gene: 6. The CDR3 has 14 amino acids. Germline assignment: CDR1 SGHRS and CDR2 YFSETQ. CDR3 protein: CASSFGDRALGYTF. DNA for the CDR3: TGCGCCAGCAGCTTTGGGGACAGGGCTCTTGGCTACACCTTC.

This clonotype has only a few counts. This sequence joins TRBV4-3 and TRBJ2-1; 7 bases are shared with TRBD2. The CDR3 contains 15 residues. The germline V gene encodes CDR1 LGHNA and CDR2 YSLEER. Germline trimming cut 0 bases from V and 7 bases from J; bases unmatched to any gene: 6. This CDR3 reads CASSQDIGLENEQFF. DNA for the CDR3: TGCGCCAGCAGCCAAGATATAGGACTAGAGAATGAGCAGTTCTTC.

The table lists this clonotype with many counts. This sequence joins TRBV20-1 and TRBJ1-4; 7 bases agree with TRBD1. This CDR3 region has 17 residues. Losses at the gene ends were 0 bases for V and 8 bases for J; bases not matched to a gene: 15. The V gene's germline CDR1 is DFQATT and CDR2 SNEGSKA (reference sequence). CDR3 protein: CSARDYNSQGVGEKLFF. In nucleotides, the CDR3 is TGCAGTGCTAGAGACTATAATTCTCAGGGGGTTGGGGAAAAACTGTTTTTT.

This chain uses TRBV4-2 with TRBJ2-5, with 11 bases identical to TRBD2. The assigned J gene may be wrong: the sequence end matches TRBJ2-1 better. The germline V gene has CDR1 LGHNA and CDR2 YNFKEQ. This CDR3 is built from 17 residues. The CDR3 reads CASSQDGELAGVDEQFF. The CDR3 nucleotides read TGTGCCAGCAGCCAAGATGGGGAACTAGCGGGAGTGGATGAGCAGTTCTTC.

The chain recombines TRBV29-1 with TRBJ2-3; the D is unclear. This CDR3 has 13 amino acids. Germline loops: CDR1 SQVTM, CDR2 ANQGSEA. V shed 5 bases and J shed 4 bases, with 13 bases lying between them. This chain's CDR3 is CSVMAFGADTQYF. The CDR3 region has the DNA TGCAGCGTTATGGCCTTTGGGGCAGATACGCAGTATTTT.

V and J are TRBV6-1 and TRBJ2-1; D remains unclear. With 4 bases removed from V and 8 bases from J, the gap between germline ends came to 15 bases. There are 14 residues in the CDR3. The germline CDR1 and CDR2 sequences are MNHNS and SASEGT. The CDR3 coding sequence is TGTGCCAGCAGTGTTCCACCCGACCGGGATGAGCAGTTCTTC. Protein product: CASSVPPDRDEQFF.

The chain links TRBV28 to TRBJ2-7, with no clear D. Trimming removed 4 bases at V and 5 bases at J, with 12 bases between. Germline CDR1 is MDHEN and CDR2 is SYDVKM. This CDR3 has 13 amino acids. CDR3 DNA: TGTGCCAGCAGTTCCAATATGGAGAACGAGCAGTACTTC. Translating gives CASSSNMENEQYF.

V is TRBV24-1 and J is TRBJ1-2; D is perhaps TRBD1 (6 bases). This CDR3 has 15 residues. Germline V gene data show CDR1 as KGHDR and CDR2 as SFDVKD. Between the trimmed V and J ends, which lost 4 bases and 4 bases, there was a span of 15 bases. The CDR3 DNA is TGTGCCACCAGTGACCCCGGGACAACAGGCTATGGCTACACCTTC. Translating gives CATSDPGTTGYGYTF.

This clonotype was seen only a few times. The V call is TRBV11-2, the J call TRBJ2-1; the D is unclear. This CDR3 is 12 amino acids long. Germline lookup yields CDR1 SGHAT and CDR2 FQNNGV. Trimming took off 1 base at V and 7 bases at J, with 5 bases between the two ends. CDR3 amino acids: CASSLVMNEQFF. The CDR3 bases are TGTGCCAGCAGCTTAGTTATGAATGAGCAGTTCTTC. Variable domain in full (rest from reference TRBV11-2 and TRBJ2-1): EAGVAQSPRYKIIEKRQSVAFWCNPISGHATLYWYQQILGQGPKLLIQFQNNGVVDDSQLPKDRFSAERLKGVDSTLKIQPAKLEDSAVYLCASSLVMNEQFFGPGTRLTVL.

This clonotype was observed at least ten times. The rearrangement joins TRBV3-1 to TRBJ1-5; D is uncertain. This CDR3 contains 16 residues. From germline, CDR1 is LGHDT and CDR2 YNNKEL (reference sequence). Trimming shortened V by 1 base and J by 0 bases, and 10 bases separated the two germline ends. The CDR3 DNA reads TGTGCCAGCAGCCAAGGGTTGTTGGATAGCAATCAGCCCCAGCATTTT. This codes for CASSQGLLDSNQPQHF.

This clonotype was seen only a few times. The chain couples TRBV4-2 to TRBJ2-7; 9 nucleotides line up with TRBD2. Per the germline V gene, CDR1 is LGHNA and CDR2 is YNFKEQ. Trimming cost V 0 bases and J 3 bases; bases outside gene matches: 6. The CDR3 extends over 16 amino acids. DNA for the CDR3: TGTGCCAGCAGCCAAGAATGGTCTAGCGGGAACTACGAGCAGTACTTC. Its translation: CASSQEWSSGNYEQYF.

The sample holds a few counts of this clonotype. The V call is TRBV7-6, the J call TRBJ2-1; 8 bases agree with TRBD2. Germline-derived CDR1 and CDR2 are SGHVS and FNYEAQ. This CDR3 spans 14 amino acids. The V gene end was trimmed by 1 base and the J gene end by 7 bases; junction bases not matched to a gene: 3. In nucleotides, the CDR3 is TGTGCCAGCAGCTTAGAACTAGCGGCAAATGAGCAGTTCTTC. This codes for CASSLELAANEQFF.

The chain is built from TRBV20-1 and TRBJ1-2; 8 bases are shared with TRBD1. The CDR3 runs 12 residues. The germline gives CDR1 DFQATT, CDR2 SNEGSKA (reference sequence). V shed 3 bases and J 8 bases; nucleotides not matched to a gene: 5. The CDR3 nucleotides are TGCAGTGCTAGCCAGGGGGCGGGCGGCTACACCTTC. Translation gives CSASQGAGGYTF.

The chain employs TRBV27 and TRBJ2-1, with 9 nucleotides matching TRBD1. Looked up from germline, CDR1 is MNHEY and CDR2 is SMNVEV (reference sequence). After removal of 0 bases from V and 6 bases from J, the junction contained 3 bases not matched to a gene. CDR3 size: 15 residues. Here the CDR3 DNA reads TGTGCCAGCAGTTTATCGAGGGGACAGGGCAATGAGCAGTTCTTC. It encodes CASSLSRGQGNEQFF.

This clonotype was seen a few times. The chain has TRBV9 and TRBJ1-4; 7 positions agree with TRBD1. Losses at the gene ends were 4 bases for V and 8 bases for J; bases not matched to a gene: 5. The CDR3 is 13 residues long. Germline CDR1 is SGDLS and CDR2 is YYNGEE. The CDR3 region has the DNA TGTGCCAGCAGCAGGGACAGCAGAGAAAAACTGTTTTTT. Its protein product is CASSRDSREKLFF.

This clonotype was counted at least ten times. The rearrangement uses TRBV29-1 and TRBJ2-5, with unresolved D. This CDR3 has 12 residues. Trimming stripped 2 bases from V and 0 bases from J, with 4 bases between. Germline values: CDR1 SQVTM, CDR2 ANQGSEA. Here the CDR3 reads CSVELYQETQYF. Written as DNA, the CDR3 is TGCAGCGTTGAACTCTACCAAGAGACCCAGTACTTC.

This clonotype turned up a few times. The V call is TRBV14, the J call TRBJ2-3; D tentatively fits TRBD1 or TRBD2 (5 bases each). The CDR3 covers 15 residues. Trimming shortened V by 3 bases and J by 1 base, and 11 bases separated the two germline ends. Germline V gene data show CDR1 as SGHDN and CDR2 as FVKESK. The CDR3 here is CASSHLGPGTDTQYF. DNA for the CDR3: TGTGCCAGCAGCCACCTGGGACCCGGCACAGATACGCAGTATTTT. Drawing the rest from reference TRBV14 and TRBJ2-3, the complete variable domain is EAGVTQFPSHSVIEKGQTVTLRCDPISGHDNLYWYRRVMGKEIKFLLHFVKESKQDESGMPNNRFLAERTGGTYSTLKVQPAELEDSGVYFCASSHLGPGTDTQYFGPGTRLTVL.

This clonotype turned up a few times. The V and J genes are TRBV6-5 and TRBJ2-2; 8 nucleotides match TRBD1. CDR3 size: 15 residues. Trimming cost V 4 bases and J 5 bases; bases outside gene matches: 6. CDR1 and CDR2 from the germline V gene are MNHEY and SVGAGI. CDR3 in DNA: TGTGCCAGCAGTTCTCAGGGGGCGGGAACCGGGGAGCTGTTTTTT. Translation gives CASSSQGAGTGELFF.

This clonotype occurred a few times. This sequence joins TRBV5-1 and TRBJ2-2; TRBD2 is a possible D gene (6 bases). V lost 4 bases to trimming and J lost 4 bases, with 11 bases between them. The CDR3 totals 14 residues. The germline V gene has CDR1 SGHRS and CDR2 YFSETQ. This chain's CDR3 is CASSPDYPTGELFF. The CDR3 DNA sequence: TGCGCCAGCAGCCCGGACTACCCCACCGGGGAGCTGTTTTTT.

CDR3 sequence: CASSLFTGENTEAFF. The CDR3 DNA follows: TGTGCCAGCAGTTTATTCACAGGGGAGAACACTGAAGCTTTCTTT. The chain joins TRBV28 to TRBJ1-1; 7 positions match TRBD1. In germline, CDR1 is MDHEN, CDR2 SYDVKM. This CDR3 is 15 amino acids long. V trimming: 1 base; J trimming: 1 base; junction bases outside the gene matches: 3.